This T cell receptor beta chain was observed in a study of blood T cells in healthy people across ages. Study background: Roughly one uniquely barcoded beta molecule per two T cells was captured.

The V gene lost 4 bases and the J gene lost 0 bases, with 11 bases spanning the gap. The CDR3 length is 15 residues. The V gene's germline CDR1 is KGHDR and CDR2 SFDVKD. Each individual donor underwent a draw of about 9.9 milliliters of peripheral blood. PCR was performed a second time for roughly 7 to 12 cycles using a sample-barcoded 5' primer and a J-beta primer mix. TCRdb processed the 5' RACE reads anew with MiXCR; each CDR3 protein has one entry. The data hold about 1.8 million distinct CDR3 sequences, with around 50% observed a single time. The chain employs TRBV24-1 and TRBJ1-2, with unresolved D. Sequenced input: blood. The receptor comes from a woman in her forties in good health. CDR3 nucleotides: TGTGCCACCAGTGACCCTTCTAGATCTAACTATGGCTACACCTTC. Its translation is CATSDPSRSNYGYTF.